The 23 T cell receptor beta chains listed next were all sequenced from one sample in a study of beta chain features in type 1 diabetes. No antigen is known for these receptors. Expressed TCRB transcripts got sequenced, as all isolated RNA was reverse transcribed. This table comes from immunoSEQ multiplex PCR, and its TCRdb copy is limited to in-frame clones, with some not included. The sample contains 550,000 to 850,000 clones, around 15% of which appear only once. Study-level results: TCRB CDR3s from Type 1 diabetes patients were moderately but significantly shorter in all four CD4+ subsets.

Sequencing was done on a sample of naive CD4+ T cells from blood. The receptor set was obtained from a man aged 18 to 30 with type 1 diabetes.

This clone was counted only a few times. This chain uses TRBV5-4 with TRBJ2-6; no definite D call. CDR1 is SGHNT, CDR2 YYREEE, per germline (reference sequence). The CDR3 consists of 14 residues. V lost 0 bases, J lost 0 bases, and 1 base lay in between. DNA for the CDR3: TGTGCCAGCAGCTTGGACTCTGGGGCCAACGTCCTGACTTTC. This encodes CASSLDSGANVLTF.

The chain joins TRBV7-3 to TRBJ2-7, with D perhaps matching TRBD2 (5 bases). Trimming took 3 bases from V and 2 from J, leaving 14 bases between them. Germline V gene lookup returns CDR1 SGHTA and CDR2 FQGTGA. The CDR3 totals 15 residues. CDR3 bases: TGTGCCAGCAGCTTGAGGAGCGGAGAACCCTACGAGCAGTACTTC. It specifies CASSLRSGEPYEQYF. The complete variable domain, with remaining parts taken from reference TRBV7-3 and TRBJ2-7, reads GAGVSQTPSNKVTEKGKYVELRCDPISGHTALYWYRQSLGQGPEFLIYFQGTGAADDSGLPNDRFFAVRPEGSVSTLKIQRTERGDSAVYLCASSLRSGEPYEQYFGPGTRLTVT.

CDR3 amino acids: CASSLGSRGYTDTQYF. CDR3 sequence (DNA): TGTGCCAGCAGCTTAGGGTCGCGAGGGTACACAGATACGCAGTATTTT. The chain carries TRBV7-3 and TRBJ2-3; TRBD2 might be the D (5 bases). The length of the CDR3 is 16 residues. V was cut by 2 bases and J by 2 bases, with 14 bases left in between. The germline CDR1 and CDR2 sequences are SGHTA and FQGTGA.

This clone was observed a few times. V usage is TRBV6-5 and J usage is TRBJ2-3, with TRBD1 identical over 9 bases. From germline, CDR1 is MNHEY and CDR2 SVGAGI. Trimming cost V 2 bases and J 5 bases; bases outside gene matches: 8. This CDR3 region has 16 residues. The CDR3 sequence is CASSYAGQGPGDTQYF. The CDR3 DNA follows: TGTGCCAGCAGTTACGCCGGACAGGGGCCGGGAGATACGCAGTATTTT.

This sequence joins TRBV30 and TRBJ2-7, with a tentative D call TRBD1 (6 bases). Germline V gene data show CDR1 as GTSNPN and CDR2 as SVGIG (reference sequence). Trimming pared 1 base from V and 5 bases from J, leaving 15 bases between. The CDR3 sequence is 14 residues long. As DNA, the CDR3 is TGTGCCTGGAGTGGAACAGGGTTCGTAGACGAGCAGTACTTC. This encodes CAWSGTGFVDEQYF. Using reference TRBV30 and TRBJ2-7 for the parts outside the CDR3, the full variable domain is SQTIHQWPATLVQPVGSPLSLECTVEGTSNPNLYWYRQAAGRGLQLLFYSVGIGQISSEVPQNLSASRPQDRQFILSSKKLLLSDSGFYLCAWSGTGFVDEQYFGPGTRLTVT.

The chain couples TRBV15 to TRBJ2-7; 10 bases are shared with TRBD1. Germline V gene lookup returns CDR1 LNHNV and CDR2 YYDKDF (reference sequence). The CDR3 runs to 16 residues. V shed 5 bases, J shed 0 bases, and the junction held 7 bases outside the gene matches. CDR3 in amino acids: CATSRDRGQSSYEQYF. The CDR3 DNA reads as TGTGCCACCAGCCGGGACAGGGGCCAGAGCTCCTACGAGCAGTACTTC. Based on the CDR3 plus reference TRBV15 and TRBJ2-7, the full variable domain is DAMVIQNPRYQVTQFGKPVTLSCSQTLNHNVMYWYQQKSSQAPKLLFHYYDKDFNNEADTPDNFQSRRPNTSFCFLDIRSPGLGDTAMYLCATSRDRGQSSYEQYFGPGTRLTVT.

The chain uses TRBV7-6 and TRBJ1-6; weak D call: TRBD1 (5 bases). This CDR3 region has 15 residues. CDR1 and CDR2 from the germline V gene are SGHVS and FNYEAQ. With 2 bases removed from V and 8 bases from J, the gap between germline ends came to 13 bases. This CDR3 is CASSLNEGMDSPLHF. The DNA for the CDR3 is TGTGCCAGCAGCTTAAATGAGGGGATGGATTCACCCCTCCACTTT. Full variable domain (rest looked up from reference TRBV7-6 and TRBJ1-6): GAGVSQSPRYKVTKRGQDVALRCDPISGHVSLYWYRQALGQGPEFLTYFNYEAQQDKSGLPNDRFSAERPEGSISTLTIQRTEQRDSAMYRCASSLNEGMDSPLHFGNGTRLTVT.

V is TRBV7-9 and J is TRBJ2-7, with TRBD1 as a possible D gene (5 bases). Trimming took 5 bases from V and 7 from J, leaving 12 bases between them. The CDR3 contains 12 residues. Germline V lookup: CDR1 SEHNR, CDR2 FQNEAQ (reference sequence). The CDR3 sequence: CASSARQQEQYF. The CDR3, as DNA: TGTGCCAGCAGCGCTAGACAGCAAGAGCAGTACTTC.

The chain recombines TRBV29-1 with TRBJ2-3; D is possibly TRBD1 or TRBD2 (6 bases each). This CDR3 spans 16 amino acids. The V end was cut by 3 bases, the J end by 0 bases, with 16 bases between. Germline V gene sequence: CDR1 SQVTM, CDR2 ANQGSEA. The CDR3 DNA reads TGCAGCGTTGATCAACCGGGGGCCCAGAGCACAGATACGCAGTATTTT. It specifies CSVDQPGAQSTDTQYF.

This clone occurred a few times. The genes are TRBV28 and TRBJ1-5; D is uncertain. Germline V lookup: CDR1 MDHEN, CDR2 SYDVKM. This CDR3 has 12 residues. Trimming stripped 6 bases from V and 3 bases from J, with 6 bases between. CDR3 coding DNA: TGTGCCAGCAGAGGTCTCAATCAGCCCCAGCATTTT. Amino acids: CASRGLNQPQHF.

This clone has only a few counts. V is TRBV2 and J is TRBJ2-7; D is ambiguous. Per the germline V gene, CDR1 is SNHLY and CDR2 is FYNNEI. Trimming took 6 bases from V and 2 from J, leaving 8 bases between them. CDR3 length: 12 residues. CDR3 in DNA: TGTGCCAGCAGGCCCCAGGCCTACGAGCAGTACTTC. It yields the protein CASRPQAYEQYF.

The chain combines TRBV6-6 with TRBJ2-7, with 10 positions matching TRBD2. CDR1 and CDR2 from the germline V gene are MNHNY and SVGAGI (reference sequence). The J segment lost 1 base and the V segment lost 6 bases, leaving 6 bases of the junction unmatched. The CDR3 contains 15 residues. In DNA, the CDR3 is TGTGCCAGCAGGGGTAGCGGGGGGACTTCCTACGAGCAGTACTTC. It specifies CASRGSGGTSYEQYF.

The CDR3 region is CASSRGLATHEQFF. The CDR3 DNA reads as TGTGCCAGCAGCCGCGGACTAGCGACCCATGAGCAGTTCTTC. This sequence joins TRBV7-9 and TRBJ2-1; 9 bases are a match to TRBD2. The CDR3 has 14 amino acids. CDR1 is SEHNR and CDR2 is FQNEAQ in the germline V gene (reference sequence). After removal of 5 bases from V and 8 bases from J, the junction contained 7 bases not matched to a gene.

This clone was recorded a few times. The chain carries TRBV5-5 and TRBJ2-7; D is unresolved. Germline CDR1 is SGHKS and CDR2 is YYEKEE (reference sequence). The CDR3 length is 13 residues. Trimming took off 4 bases at V and 1 base at J, with 9 bases between the two ends. This CDR3 reads CASSPAVSYEQYF. In DNA, the CDR3 is TGTGCCAGCAGCCCCGCGGTATCCTACGAGCAGTACTTC.

This clone was observed a handful of times. J is TRBJ1-5 and V is TRBV14; TRBD1 matches at 9 bases. Germline V gives CDR1 SGHDN, CDR2 FVKESK. CDR3 length: 15 residues. Trimming took 8 bases from V and 3 from J; bases not matched to a gene: 8. CDR3 residues: CASGEQGAPNQPQHF. The DNA of the CDR3 is TGTGCCAGCGGGGAACAGGGGGCCCCCAATCAGCCCCAGCATTTT.

This clone has more than one count but fewer than ten. V is TRBV20-1 and J is TRBJ2-1; 7 nucleotides align to TRBD2. V shed 5 bases and J 9 bases; nucleotides not matched to a gene: 4. This CDR3 spans 11 amino acids. CDR1 and CDR2 from the germline V gene are DFQATT and SNEGSKA (reference sequence). The CDR3 sequence: CSAEGRGEQFF. The CDR3 DNA reads TGCAGTGCTGAGGGGAGGGGTGAGCAGTTCTTC.

This clone was seen more than once but under ten times. The CDR3 bases are TGCGCCAGCAGCCAAGTGATGGGGGGAAATCAGCCCCAGCATTTT. Its protein is CASSQVMGGNQPQHF. The J gene is TRBJ1-5, the V gene TRBV4-1; weak D call: TRBD1 (5 bases). Trimming took off 1 base at V and 4 bases at J, with 11 bases between the two ends. CDR1 and CDR2 from the germline V gene are MGHRA and YSYEKL. The CDR3 is 15 residues long.

V is TRBV20-1 and J is TRBJ2-5; no reliable D call. Trimming stripped 0 bases from V and 3 bases from J, with 2 bases between. There are 11 residues in the CDR3. Germline V lookup: CDR1 DFQATT, CDR2 SNEGSKA (reference sequence). The CDR3 region is CSAREKETQYF. DNA for the CDR3: TGCAGTGCTAGAGAGAAAGAGACCCAGTACTTC.

This clone came up a few times. The V gene is TRBV27, the J gene TRBJ2-7, with D perhaps given as TRBD1 or TRBD2 (5 bases each). Germline loops: CDR1 MNHEY, CDR2 SMNVEV (reference sequence). With 3 bases removed from V and 3 bases from J, the gap between germline ends came to 9 bases. The CDR3 is 13 residues long. This chain's CDR3 is CASSLGENYEQYF. CDR3 nucleotide sequence: TGTGCCAGCAGTTTGGGGGAGAACTACGAGCAGTACTTC.

J is TRBJ1-1 and V is TRBV14, with D tentatively TRBD1 (6 bases). Trimming removed 4 bases at V and 0 bases at J, with 9 bases between. The CDR3 contains 14 residues. CDR1 and CDR2 (germline): SGHDN, FVKESK. CDR3 loop: CASSRGGLNTEAFF. In DNA form, the CDR3 reads TGTGCCAGCAGCCGAGGGGGGTTGAACACTGAAGCTTTCTTT.

This chain joins TRBV29-1 and TRBJ1-1, with no clear D. From germline, CDR1 is SQVTM and CDR2 ANQGSEA. The CDR3 consists of 11 residues. Trimming took 7 bases from V and 1 from J, leaving 7 bases between them. CDR3 in DNA: TGCAGCGCGCACGGGAACACTGAAGCTTTCTTT. The encoded protein is CSAHGNTEAFF.

CDR3 region: CASSYEEDSYEQYF. The CDR3 DNA reads TGTGCCAGCAGTTACGAGGAAGATAGCTACGAGCAGTACTTC. J is TRBJ2-7 and V is TRBV6-5; D gene unclear. In germline, CDR1 is MNHEY, CDR2 SVGAGI. This CDR3 has 14 amino acids. V was trimmed by 2 bases and J by 3 bases, leaving 11 bases between them.

CDR3 DNA sequence: TGTGCCAGCAGTGATACCCCCAGGGCGCCTAATGAAAAACTGTTTTTT. It yields the protein CASSDTPRAPNEKLFF. The rearrangement links TRBV27 to TRBJ1-4, with a weak D call TRBD1 (5 bases). The CDR3 sequence is 16 residues long. Germline V gives CDR1 MNHEY, CDR2 SMNVEV (reference sequence). V was pared by 5 bases and J by 3 bases, with 16 bases between.